Listed here are 10 T cell receptor beta chains from one sample, sequenced in a study of control samples from healthy donors and cancer patients. Clones were sequenced by immunoSEQ multiplex PCR, and TCRdb holds only the in-frame ones, with some missing. The sample holds about 150,000 clones; around 94% are singletons and the top ten take 14%. What was sequenced was PBMCs. All receptors derive from a man aged 60 to 69 with colorectal cancer.

The gene calls are TRBV6-1 and TRBJ2-6; 7 bases fit TRBD2. The CDR3 totals 15 residues. CDR1 is MNHNS and CDR2 is SASEGT in the germline V gene. Trimming cost V 3 bases and J 4 bases; bases outside gene matches: 3. CDR3 sequence (DNA): TGTGCCAGCAGTGAGGGGGGGGGAGGGGCCAACGTCCTGACTTTC. This sequence encodes CASSEGGGGANVLTF.

The chain uses TRBV20-1 and TRBJ1-5; D remains unclear. The ends were cut back, 3 bases at V and 0 bases at J, with 12 bases in the middle. Germline V gene sequence: CDR1 DFQATT, CDR2 SNEGSKA (reference sequence). The CDR3 extends over 15 amino acids. For the CDR3, the DNA is TGCAGTGCTAGTTCTAACGGCCTTAGCAATCAGCCCCAGCATTTT. It is translated as CSASSNGLSNQPQHF.

The chain combines TRBV7-2 with TRBJ1-6; D is ambiguous. This CDR3 has 14 residues. V was shortened by 6 bases and J by 6 bases, with 12 bases between the two germline ends. The V gene's germline CDR1 is SGHTA and CDR2 FQGNSA. The CDR3 loop reads CASSERMGNSPLHF. In DNA, the CDR3 is TGTGCCAGCAGTGAAAGGATGGGTAATTCACCCCTCCACTTT.

The CDR3 DNA reads as TGTGCTAGTGCCTCCCGGGGCACCGGAACCTACGAGCAGTACTTC. Translation: CASASRGTGTYEQYF. The rearrangement uses TRBV12-5 and TRBJ2-7; D could derive from TRBD1 or TRBD2 (5 bases each). The CDR3 extends over 15 amino acids. Germline CDR1 is LGHNT and CDR2 is FRNRAP. Trimming removed 7 bases at V and 2 bases at J, with 18 bases between.

V usage is TRBV3-1 (or the pseudogene TRBV3-2) and J usage is TRBJ2-1, with 9 bases identical to TRBD2. V was pared by 1 base and J by 7 bases, with 5 bases of the junction left unmatched. Germline V gene sequence: CDR1 LGHDT, CDR2 YNNKEL (reference sequence). The CDR3 contains 15 residues. For the CDR3, the DNA is TGTGCCAGCAGCCAAGGCGGGGGGGCCCTAAATGAGCAGTTCTTC. Translation: CASSQGGGALNEQFF.

The chain's CDR3 is CAIGQSSNQPQHF. CDR3 DNA: TGTGCCATCGGGCAGAGTAGCAATCAGCCCCAGCATTTT. The chain is built from TRBV10-3 and TRBJ1-5; no clear D gene. The CDR3 runs 13 residues. V was cut by 8 bases and J by 0 bases, with 8 bases left in between. Germline V lookup: CDR1 ENHRY, CDR2 SYGVKD.

This chain joins TRBV7-8 and TRBJ1-5, with unresolved D. This CDR3 region has 16 residues. The germline CDR1 and CDR2 sequences are SGHVS and FQNEAQ. The V and J ends lost 1 base and 0 bases respectively, with 10 bases between them. The DNA of the CDR3 is TGTGCCAGCAGCTTAGAAAGCCAGTATAGCAATCAGCCCCAGCATTTT. It codes for CASSLESQYSNQPQHF.

The chain employs TRBV3-1 (or the pseudogene TRBV3-2) and TRBJ2-4; unclear D gene. Trimming left V 1 base short and J 0 bases short, with 7 bases between. This CDR3 spans 15 amino acids. Per the germline V gene, CDR1 is LGHDT and CDR2 is YNNKEL (reference sequence). The CDR3 bases are TGTGCCAGCAGCCAAGGCCGGGCAGCCAAAAACATTCAGTACTTC. Its translation is CASSQGRAAKNIQYF.

The CDR3 protein is CASNLDRNTEAFF. In DNA, the CDR3 is TGTGCCAGCAACCTGGACAGGAACACTGAAGCTTTCTTT. V usage is TRBV2 and J usage is TRBJ1-1; D may be TRBD1 (6 bases). Looked up from germline, CDR1 is SNHLY and CDR2 is FYNNEI. This CDR3 is built from 13 residues. V lost 7 bases, J lost 1 base, and 10 bases lay in between.

The rearrangement uses TRBV10-3 and TRBJ2-3; the match to TRBD2 covers 9 bases. The CDR3 is 19 residues long. Trimming at V came to 0 bases and at J to 0 bases, leaving 10 bases not matched to a gene. CDR1 is ENHRY, CDR2 SYGVKD, per germline. In DNA, the CDR3 is TGTGCCATCAGTGAGTCAGGGGAGCGGGGGGCCTCTAGCACAGATACGCAGTATTTT. Its protein is CAISESGERGASSTDTQYF.